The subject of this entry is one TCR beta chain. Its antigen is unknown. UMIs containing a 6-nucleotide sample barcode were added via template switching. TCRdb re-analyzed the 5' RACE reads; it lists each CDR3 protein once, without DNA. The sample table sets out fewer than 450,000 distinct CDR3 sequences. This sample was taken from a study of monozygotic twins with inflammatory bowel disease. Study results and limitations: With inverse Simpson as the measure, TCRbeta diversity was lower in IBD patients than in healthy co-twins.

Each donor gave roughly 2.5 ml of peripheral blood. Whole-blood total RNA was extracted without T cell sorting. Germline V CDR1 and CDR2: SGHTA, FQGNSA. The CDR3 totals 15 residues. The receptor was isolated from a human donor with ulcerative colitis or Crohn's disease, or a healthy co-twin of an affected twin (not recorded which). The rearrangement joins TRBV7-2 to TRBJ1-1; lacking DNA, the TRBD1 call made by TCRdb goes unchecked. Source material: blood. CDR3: CASSLVIRGGTEAFF.